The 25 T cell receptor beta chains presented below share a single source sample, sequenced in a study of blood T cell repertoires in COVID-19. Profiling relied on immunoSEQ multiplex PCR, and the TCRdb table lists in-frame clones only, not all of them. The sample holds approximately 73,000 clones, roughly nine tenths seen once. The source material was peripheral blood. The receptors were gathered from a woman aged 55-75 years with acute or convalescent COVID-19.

CDR3 bases: TGTGCCAGCCTGACGCTAGGGGGCAGAGGGGAGACCCAGTACTTC. It yields the protein CASLTLGGRGETQYF. This sequence joins TRBV11-2 and TRBJ2-5; 7 bases line up with TRBD1. CDR3 length equals 15 residues. Trimming at V came to 8 bases and at J to 5 bases, leaving 14 bases not matched to a gene. CDR1 SGHAT and CDR2 FQNNGV come from the germline V gene. The complete variable domain, with remaining parts taken from reference TRBV11-2 and TRBJ2-5, reads EAGVAQSPRYKIIEKRQSVAFWCNPISGHATLYWYQQILGQGPKLLIQFQNNGVVDDSQLPKDRFSAERLKGVDSTLKIQPAKLEDSAVYLCASLTLGGRGETQYFGPGTRLLVL.

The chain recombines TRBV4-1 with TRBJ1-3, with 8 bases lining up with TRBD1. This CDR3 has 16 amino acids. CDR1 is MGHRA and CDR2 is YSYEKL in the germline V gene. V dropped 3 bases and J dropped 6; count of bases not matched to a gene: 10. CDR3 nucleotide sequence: TGCGCCAGCAGCCATGAGGCCAGGGGGCGCGTAAACACCATATATTTT. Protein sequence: CASSHEARGRVNTIYF.

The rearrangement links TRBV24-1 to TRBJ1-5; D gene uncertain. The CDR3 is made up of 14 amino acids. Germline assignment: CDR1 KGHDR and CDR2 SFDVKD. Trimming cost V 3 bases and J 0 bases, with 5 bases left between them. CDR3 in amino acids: CATSDSDSNQPQHF. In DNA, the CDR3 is TGTGCCACCAGTGATAGCGATAGCAATCAGCCCCAGCATTTT.

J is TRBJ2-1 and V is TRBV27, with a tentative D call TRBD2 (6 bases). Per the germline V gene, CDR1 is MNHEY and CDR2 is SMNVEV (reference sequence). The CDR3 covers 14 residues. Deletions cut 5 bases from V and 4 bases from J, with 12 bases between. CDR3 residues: CASSPGTPYNEQFF. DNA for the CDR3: TGTGCCAGCAGTCCCGGGACTCCATACAATGAGCAGTTCTTC.

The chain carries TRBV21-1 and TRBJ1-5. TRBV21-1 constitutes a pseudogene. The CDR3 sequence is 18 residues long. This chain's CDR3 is CASSNSKGRRGPNQPQHF. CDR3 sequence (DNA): TGTGCCAGCAGCAATTCAAAAGGGAGGAGGGGACCCAATCAGCCCCAGCATTTT.

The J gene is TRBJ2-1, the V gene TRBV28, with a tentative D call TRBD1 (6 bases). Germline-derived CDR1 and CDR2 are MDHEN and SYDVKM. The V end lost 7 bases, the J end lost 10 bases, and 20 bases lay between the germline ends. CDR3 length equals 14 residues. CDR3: CASNPRVGAWEQFF. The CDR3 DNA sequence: TGTGCCAGCAACCCTAGGGTGGGGGCTTGGGAGCAGTTCTTC.

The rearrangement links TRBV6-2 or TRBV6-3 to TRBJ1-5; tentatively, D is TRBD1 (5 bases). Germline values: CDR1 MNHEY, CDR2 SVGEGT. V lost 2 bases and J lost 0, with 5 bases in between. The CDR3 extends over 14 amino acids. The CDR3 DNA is TGTGCCAGCAGTTACGGACATAGCAATCAGCCCCAGCATTTT. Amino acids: CASSYGHSNQPQHF.

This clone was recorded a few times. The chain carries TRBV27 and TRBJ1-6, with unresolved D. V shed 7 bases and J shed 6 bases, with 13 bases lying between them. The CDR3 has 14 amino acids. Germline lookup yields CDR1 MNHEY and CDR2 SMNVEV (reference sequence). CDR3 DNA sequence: TGTGCCAGCAAGGAGGGCTCTCCTAATTCACCCCTCCACTTT. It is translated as CASKEGSPNSPLHF.

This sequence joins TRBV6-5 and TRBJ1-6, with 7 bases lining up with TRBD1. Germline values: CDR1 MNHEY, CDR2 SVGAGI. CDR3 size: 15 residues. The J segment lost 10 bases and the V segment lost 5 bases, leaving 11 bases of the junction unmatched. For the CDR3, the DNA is TGTGCCAGCAGTCGAGGCCGACAGGGTATATCACCCCTCCACTTT. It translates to CASSRGRQGISPLHF.

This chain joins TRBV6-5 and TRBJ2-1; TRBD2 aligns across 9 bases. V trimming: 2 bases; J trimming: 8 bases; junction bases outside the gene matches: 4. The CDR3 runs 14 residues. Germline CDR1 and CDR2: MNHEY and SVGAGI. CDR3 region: CASSYGLAGHEQFF. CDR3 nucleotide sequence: TGTGCCAGCAGTTACGGGCTAGCGGGACATGAGCAGTTCTTC.

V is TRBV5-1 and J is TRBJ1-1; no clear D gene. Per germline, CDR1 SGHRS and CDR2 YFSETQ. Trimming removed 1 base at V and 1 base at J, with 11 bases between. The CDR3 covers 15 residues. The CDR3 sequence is CASSLLLQPNTEAFF. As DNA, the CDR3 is TGCGCCAGCAGCTTGTTGTTACAACCGAACACTGAAGCTTTCTTT.

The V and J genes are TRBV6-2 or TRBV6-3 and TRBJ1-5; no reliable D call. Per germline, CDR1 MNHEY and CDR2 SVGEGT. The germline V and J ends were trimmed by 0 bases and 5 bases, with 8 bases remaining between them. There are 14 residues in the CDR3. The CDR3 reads CASSYSIRDQPQHF. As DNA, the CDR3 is TGTGCCAGCAGTTACTCGATTCGGGATCAGCCCCAGCATTTT.

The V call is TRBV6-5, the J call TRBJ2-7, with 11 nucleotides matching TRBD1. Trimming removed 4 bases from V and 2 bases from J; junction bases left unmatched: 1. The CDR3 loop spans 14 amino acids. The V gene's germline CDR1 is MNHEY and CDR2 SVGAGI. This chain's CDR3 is CASSLGQGAYEQYF. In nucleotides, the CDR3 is TGTGCCAGCAGTTTGGGACAGGGGGCCTACGAGCAGTACTTC.

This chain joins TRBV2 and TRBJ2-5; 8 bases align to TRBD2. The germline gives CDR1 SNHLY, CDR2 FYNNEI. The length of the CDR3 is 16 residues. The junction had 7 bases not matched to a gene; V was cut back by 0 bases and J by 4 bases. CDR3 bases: TGTGCCAGCAGTGAAGCGAAGGGCGGGGGGTTAGAGACCCAGTACTTC. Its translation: CASSEAKGGGLETQYF.

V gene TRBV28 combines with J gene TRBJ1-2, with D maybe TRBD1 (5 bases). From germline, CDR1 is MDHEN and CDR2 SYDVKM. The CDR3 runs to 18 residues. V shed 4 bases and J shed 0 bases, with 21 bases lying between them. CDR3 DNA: TGTGCCAGCAGTTCCCCTCCAGGCAGGGATGCCTCTAACTATGGCTACACCTTC. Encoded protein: CASSSPPGRDASNYGYTF.

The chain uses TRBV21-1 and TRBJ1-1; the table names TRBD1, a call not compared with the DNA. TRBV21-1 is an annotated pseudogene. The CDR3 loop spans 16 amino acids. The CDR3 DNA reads TGTGCCAGCAGCAAAGTCCCAACCAGACAGAACACTGAAGCTTTCTTT. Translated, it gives CASSKVPTRQNTEAFF.

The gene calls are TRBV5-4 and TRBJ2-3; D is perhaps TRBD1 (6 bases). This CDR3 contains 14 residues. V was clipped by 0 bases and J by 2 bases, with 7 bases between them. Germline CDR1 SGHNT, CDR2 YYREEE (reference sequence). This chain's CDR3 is CASSLGTATDTQYF. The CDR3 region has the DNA TGTGCCAGCAGCTTGGGGACAGCCACAGATACGCAGTATTTT.

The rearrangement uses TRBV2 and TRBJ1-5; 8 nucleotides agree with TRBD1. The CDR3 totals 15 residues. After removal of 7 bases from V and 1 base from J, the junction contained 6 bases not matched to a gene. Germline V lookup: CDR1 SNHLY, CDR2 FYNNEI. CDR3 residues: CASTDTGGSNQPQHF. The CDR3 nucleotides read TGTGCCAGCACCGATACAGGGGGGAGCAATCAGCCCCAGCATTTT.

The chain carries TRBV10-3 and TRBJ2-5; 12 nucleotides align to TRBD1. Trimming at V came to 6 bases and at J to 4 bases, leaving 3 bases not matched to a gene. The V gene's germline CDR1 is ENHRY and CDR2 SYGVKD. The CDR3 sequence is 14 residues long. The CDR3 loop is CAISGTGGGETQYF. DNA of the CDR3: TGTGCCATCAGCGGGACAGGGGGCGGAGAGACCCAGTACTTC.

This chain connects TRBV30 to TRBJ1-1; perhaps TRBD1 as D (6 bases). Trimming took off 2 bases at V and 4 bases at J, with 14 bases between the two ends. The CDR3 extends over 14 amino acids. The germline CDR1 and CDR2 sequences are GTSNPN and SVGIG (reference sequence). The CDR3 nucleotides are TGTGCCTGGAGTCGACAGGACCAGGGCACTGAAGCTTTCTTT. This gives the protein CAWSRQDQGTEAFF.

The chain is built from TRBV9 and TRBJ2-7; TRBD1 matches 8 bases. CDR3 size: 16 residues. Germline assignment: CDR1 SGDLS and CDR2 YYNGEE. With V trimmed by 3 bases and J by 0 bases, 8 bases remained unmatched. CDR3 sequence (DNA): TGTGCCAGCAGCGGAGAAGGGACAGGATTCTCCTACGAGCAGTACTTC. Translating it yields CASSGEGTGFSYEQYF.

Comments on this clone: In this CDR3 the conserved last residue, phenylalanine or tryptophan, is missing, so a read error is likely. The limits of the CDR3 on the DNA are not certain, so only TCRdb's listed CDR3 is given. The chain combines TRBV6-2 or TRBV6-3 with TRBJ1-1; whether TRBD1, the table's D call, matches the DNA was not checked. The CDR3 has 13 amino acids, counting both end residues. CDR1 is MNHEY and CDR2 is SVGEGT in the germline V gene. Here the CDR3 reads CASSYSTGTGARI.

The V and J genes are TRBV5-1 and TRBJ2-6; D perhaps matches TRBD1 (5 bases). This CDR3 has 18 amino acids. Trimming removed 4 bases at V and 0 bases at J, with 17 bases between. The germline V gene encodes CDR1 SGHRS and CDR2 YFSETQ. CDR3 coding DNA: TGCGCCAGCAGCCCAGGGTATTCAATAGGCTCTGGGGCCAACGTCCTGACTTTC. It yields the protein CASSPGYSIGSGANVLTF.

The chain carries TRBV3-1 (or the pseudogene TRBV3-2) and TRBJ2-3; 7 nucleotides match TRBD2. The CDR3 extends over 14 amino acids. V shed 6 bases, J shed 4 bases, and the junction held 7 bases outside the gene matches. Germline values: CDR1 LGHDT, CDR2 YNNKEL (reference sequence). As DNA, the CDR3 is TGTGCCAGCAGACGTAGCGGGTCATCAGATACGCAGTATTTT. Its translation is CASRRSGSSDTQYF.

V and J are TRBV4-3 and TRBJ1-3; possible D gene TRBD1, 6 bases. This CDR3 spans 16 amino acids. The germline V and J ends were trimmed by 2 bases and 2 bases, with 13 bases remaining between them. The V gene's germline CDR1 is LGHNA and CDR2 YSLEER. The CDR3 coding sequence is TGCGCCAGCAGCCAAAGCTCCAGGGGAACTGGAAACACCATATATTTT. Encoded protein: CASSQSSRGTGNTIYF.